This passage covers 24 T cell receptor beta chains from one sample sequenced in a study of T cell responses to AZD1222 COVID-19 vaccine. Profiling relied on immunoSEQ multiplex PCR, and the TCRdb table lists in-frame clones only, not all of them. The sample holds some 70,000 clones, roughly four fifths seen once. Sequenced material: peripheral blood, taken on day 0 of AZD1222 vaccination. The receptors here all came from an adult in good health.

The count of this clone is one. The chain joins TRBV5-1 to TRBJ1-2, with 7 nucleotides matching TRBD1. Unmatched junction bases numbered 6, after V lost 3 bases and J lost 4 bases. CDR1 and CDR2 (germline): SGHRS, YFSETQ. This CDR3 spans 14 amino acids. The CDR3 DNA sequence: TGCGCCAGCAGCTCACAGACAGGGCGCTATGGCTACACCTTC. This translates into CASSSQTGRYGYTF.

The chain combines TRBV2 with TRBJ1-2; D uncertain. V was pared by 0 bases and J by 6 bases, with 5 bases between. The length of the CDR3 is 12 residues. CDR1 SNHLY and CDR2 FYNNEI come from the germline V gene. This CDR3 reads CASSEARNGYTF. Here the CDR3 DNA reads TGTGCCAGCAGTGAAGCGCGGAATGGCTACACCTTC.

The chain carries TRBV7-6 and TRBJ2-7; D unclear. In germline, CDR1 is SGHVS, CDR2 FNYEAQ. This CDR3 comprises 15 residues. V lost 5 bases and J lost 1, with 15 bases in between. This chain's CDR3 is CASSPTATNSYEQYF. CDR3 bases: TGTGCCAGCAGCCCCACAGCTACTAATTCCTACGAGCAGTACTTC.

The rearrangement uses TRBV7-2 and TRBJ2-3; 9 bases match TRBD1. This CDR3 is built from 14 residues. CDR1 SGHTA and CDR2 FQGNSA come from the germline V gene. Losses at the gene ends were 4 bases for V and 11 bases for J; bases not matched to a gene: 10. This CDR3 reads CASSSRSGQGWQYF. In DNA, the CDR3 is TGTGCCAGCAGCTCACGCTCCGGACAGGGGTGGCAGTATTTT.

The chain is built from TRBV27 and TRBJ1-2, with TRBD1 matching 8 bases. The CDR3 runs to 13 residues. Per germline, CDR1 MNHEY and CDR2 SMNVEV (reference sequence). With 7 bases clipped from V and 3 bases from J, the junction kept 4 bases outside the gene matches. The CDR3 loop is CASIGQGDYGYTF. CDR3 in DNA: TGTGCCAGCATCGGACAGGGTGACTATGGCTACACCTTC.

The chain has TRBV7-8 and TRBJ2-7; the match to TRBD2 covers 11 bases. This CDR3 has 16 amino acids. Germline V gives CDR1 SGHVS, CDR2 FQNEAQ. V lost 5 bases to trimming and J lost 4 bases; unmatched junction nucleotides: 10. Here the CDR3 DNA reads TGTGCCAGCAGCCCTCTTAGTAGCGGGGGGGAATACGAGCAGTACTTC. Protein product: CASSPLSSGGEYEQYF.

This chain uses TRBV19 with TRBJ2-7; 12 nucleotides agree with TRBD1. This CDR3 is 16 amino acids long. V shed 3 bases, J shed 3 bases, and the junction held 6 bases outside the gene matches. CDR1 and CDR2 from the germline V gene are LNHDA and SQIVND (reference sequence). The CDR3 DNA reads as TGTGCCAGTAGTATTGGGACAGGGGGCTACTTCTACGAGCAGTACTTC. Protein: CASSIGTGGYFYEQYF.

The chain combines TRBV27 with TRBJ1-1; the match to TRBD1 covers 9 bases. CDR3 length: 13 amino acids. Per germline, CDR1 MNHEY and CDR2 SMNVEV (reference sequence). V lost 2 bases to trimming and J lost 9 bases; unmatched junction nucleotides: 4. As DNA, the CDR3 is TGTGCCAGCAGTTTACCCGGACAGGGGCAAGCTTTCTTT. Translating it yields CASSLPGQGQAFF.

The V call is TRBV2, the J call TRBJ2-1; either TRBD1 or TRBD2 may supply D (5 bases each). Germline CDR1 is SNHLY and CDR2 is FYNNEI. This CDR3 comprises 17 residues. V lost 7 bases and J lost 0, with 19 bases in between. The chain's CDR3 is CASISGATISSYNEQFF. The CDR3 DNA is TGTGCCAGCATTTCCGGGGCAACCATCTCCTCCTACAATGAGCAGTTCTTC.

This clone was recorded a few times. This chain links TRBV7-9 with TRBJ1-1; D perhaps matches TRBD1 (5 bases). Deletions cut 1 base from V and 3 bases from J, with 9 bases between. Looked up from germline, CDR1 is SEHNR and CDR2 is FQNEAQ (reference sequence). The CDR3 consists of 14 residues. CDR3 DNA: TGTGCCAGCAGCTTAGATGGGGGGTACACTGAAGCTTTCTTT. This translates into CASSLDGGYTEAFF.

The V gene is TRBV6-5, the J gene TRBJ2-5, with 7 bases aligning to TRBD2. J was trimmed by 1 base and V by 4 bases; bases with no gene match: 3. The CDR3 is made up of 14 amino acids. CDR1 and CDR2 from the germline V gene are MNHEY and SVGAGI. The CDR3 DNA sequence: TGTGCCAGCAGTTCAGGGAGGGGCCAAGAGACCCAGTACTTC. This translates into CASSSGRGQETQYF.

The chain links TRBV6-1 to TRBJ2-1, with 9 nucleotides matching TRBD2. CDR1 and CDR2 (germline): MNHNS, SASEGT. The junction had 6 bases not matched to a gene; V was cut back by 2 bases and J by 4 bases. This CDR3 spans 16 amino acids. As DNA, the CDR3 is TGTGCCAGCAGTGAACTTGCGGGGGGGCAGTACAATGAGCAGTTCTTC. Protein: CASSELAGGQYNEQFF.

The table lists this clone with a few counts. This rearrangement joins TRBV2 to TRBJ1-1; D call uncertain. The CDR3 totals 15 residues. Germline V gene lookup returns CDR1 SNHLY and CDR2 FYNNEI. Trimming pared 6 bases from V and 0 bases from J, leaving 14 bases between. The chain's CDR3 is CASSPEGILNTEAFF. CDR3 in DNA: TGTGCCAGCAGCCCCGAGGGCATCTTGAACACTGAAGCTTTCTTT.

The rearrangement joins TRBV2 to TRBJ2-7, with D perhaps matching TRBD1 (7 bases). This CDR3 comprises 15 residues. Looked up from germline, CDR1 is SNHLY and CDR2 is FYNNEI. Trimming removed 7 bases from V and 0 bases from J, with 16 bases in between. Here the CDR3 reads CASILEGALSYEQYF. Here the CDR3 DNA reads TGTGCCAGCATATTGGAGGGGGCCCTCTCCTACGAGCAGTACTTC. The full variable domain, rest sourced from reference TRBV2 and TRBJ2-7, is EPEVTQTPSHQVTQMGQEVILRCVPISNHLYFYWYRQILGQKVEFLVSFYNNEISEKSEIFDDQFSVERPDGSNFTLKIRSTKLEDSAMYFCASILEGALSYEQYFGPGTRLTVT.

The chain recombines TRBV9 with TRBJ1-4; D unresolved. The CDR3 spans 14 residues. Trimming stripped 1 base from V and 3 bases from J, with 7 bases between. Germline CDR1 and CDR2: SGDLS and YYNGEE. CDR3 coding DNA: TGTGCCAGCAGCGTATCACCCTCTAATGAAAAACTGTTTTTT. It codes for CASSVSPSNEKLFF.

V and J are TRBV7-2 and TRBJ2-1, with 13 bases that match TRBD2. The CDR3 loop spans 16 amino acids. Germline CDR1 SGHTA, CDR2 FQGNSA. The V gene end was trimmed by 5 bases and the J gene end by 4 bases; junction bases not matched to a gene: 5. CDR3 sequence: CASSRGTSGEYNEQFF. The CDR3, as DNA: TGTGCCAGCAGCCGTGGGACTAGCGGGGAATACAATGAGCAGTTCTTC.

The chain couples TRBV5-1 to TRBJ1-3, with 10 bases lining up with TRBD1. V lost 4 bases to trimming and J lost 4 bases; unmatched junction nucleotides: 8. CDR1 is SGHRS and CDR2 is YFSETQ in the germline V gene. This CDR3 region has 16 residues. The CDR3 loop is CASSREGTGDGNTIYF. DNA of the CDR3: TGCGCCAGCAGCCGGGAAGGGACAGGGGACGGAAACACCATATATTTT.

The chain carries TRBV19 and TRBJ1-4, with 7 bases lining up with TRBD1. Germline V CDR1 and CDR2: LNHDA, SQIVND (reference sequence). This CDR3 contains 16 residues. V lost 6 bases to trimming and J lost 3 bases; unmatched junction nucleotides: 10. In DNA form, the CDR3 reads TGTGCCAGTAGCTACAACGACAGGGATCCTAATGAAAAACTGTTTTTT. Its protein product is CASSYNDRDPNEKLFF.

The CDR3 coding sequence is TGTGCCAGCAGCTTGTGGGGAAGTGACGAGCAGTACTTC. Its protein is CASSLWGSDEQYF. The genes are TRBV11-2 and TRBJ2-7, with D uncertain. V was cut by 3 bases and J by 5 bases, with 11 bases left in between. Germline V gene sequence: CDR1 SGHAT, CDR2 FQNNGV. The CDR3 runs 13 residues. The full variable domain, in which reference TRBV11-2 and TRBJ2-7 provide the parts outside the CDR3, is EAGVAQSPRYKIIEKRQSVAFWCNPISGHATLYWYQQILGQGPKLLIQFQNNGVVDDSQLPKDRFSAERLKGVDSTLKIQPAKLEDSAVYLCASSLWGSDEQYFGPGTRLTVT.

This clone was picked up a small number of times. The gene calls are TRBV9 and TRBJ1-6; maybe TRBD1 (5 bases). The V end was cut by 4 bases, the J end by 0 bases, with 11 bases between. This CDR3 comprises 16 residues. Germline values: CDR1 SGDLS, CDR2 YYNGEE. The chain's CDR3 is CASSRDPSSYNSPLHF. In DNA form, the CDR3 reads TGTGCCAGCAGCCGGGACCCGAGCTCCTATAATTCACCCCTCCACTTT.

In its sample, this clone was seen a few times. V and J are TRBV30 and TRBJ1-6, with no clear D. The CDR3 is 16 amino acids. The germline gives CDR1 GTSNPN, CDR2 SVGIG (reference sequence). The ends were cut back, 3 bases at V and 4 bases at J, with 16 bases in the middle. CDR3 amino acids: CAWSAGLTDYNSPLHF. CDR3 DNA: TGTGCCTGGAGCGCGGGCCTCACCGATTATAATTCACCCCTCCACTTT.

The rearrangement joins TRBV2 to TRBJ1-1; no clear D. There are 13 residues in the CDR3. The germline CDR1 and CDR2 sequences are SNHLY and FYNNEI. Trimming removed 6 bases at V and 12 bases at J, with 20 bases between. The CDR3 protein is CASSGEVGGLTFF. The DNA for the CDR3 is TGTGCCAGCAGCGGGGAGGTAGGCGGGTTAACTTTCTTT. Full variable domain (outside the CDR3, taken from reference TRBV2 and TRBJ1-1): EPEVTQTPSHQVTQMGQEVILRCVPISNHLYFYWYRQILGQKVEFLVSFYNNEISEKSEIFDDQFSVERPDGSNFTLKIRSTKLEDSAMYFCASSGEVGGLTFFGQGTRLTVV.

The CDR3 DNA reads as TGTGCCAGCAGCCAAGGTAAACGAGTTGGAGATACGCAGTATTTT. Translated, it gives CASSQGKRVGDTQYF. The chain joins TRBV3-1 (or the pseudogene TRBV3-2) to TRBJ2-3; D gene ambiguous. With 1 base removed from V and 5 bases from J, the gap between germline ends came to 13 bases. The CDR3 totals 15 residues. Germline CDR1 is LGHDT and CDR2 is YNNKEL (reference sequence).

The chain links TRBV11-3 to TRBJ2-5; D is undetermined. The CDR3 length is 13 residues. Germline V gene data show CDR1 as SGHNT and CDR2 as YENEEA. The ends were cut back, 4 bases at V and 5 bases at J, with 11 bases in the middle. The CDR3 here is CASSSPPSETQYF. The CDR3 bases are TGTGCCAGCAGCTCCCCTCCCTCGGAGACCCAGTACTTC.